This T cell receptor (beta chain) derives from a study of shared clonotypes between healthy human individuals (dated by TCRdb to 2019 to 2021). In the study overall: The cohort comprised two women and three men aged 18 to 49 years. For each donor, CD4 naive and CD4 memory were each run on three plates, CD8 naive on two plates, and CD8 memory on one plate. To increase sequencing depth and limit assay-specific biases, TCR repertoire library preparation and sequencing were carried out by different laboratories using diverse techniques. Each donor's leukapheresis produced roughly between roughly 0.85 and 10 billion PBMCs. To estimate repertoire size and how much clonotype sharing occurs between individuals, the study deeply sequenced the blood TCR repertoires of five or six healthy adults. What the work shows at the level of the full study, not this receptor alone: Around 5.4% of naive CD4, 3.5% of naive CD8, roughly 2.5% of memory CD4, and 0.4% of memory CD8 clonotypes were shared across several donors. Only blood was sampled, and tissue TCR repertoires likely differ from those in blood. Pairwise subsampling indicated that sequencing depth was expected to affect the degree of clonotype sharing among donors. Incomplete sequencing was indicated by rarefaction of sorted-subset datasets, despite the large sequencing depth. Because the study included a small number of donors, the genetic and exposure-history diversity represented was limited. Larger estimated clonotype richness was generally found for naive subsets than for memory subsets. Compared with non-shared clonotypes, clonotypes shared by all four sorted-subset donors had higher generation probabilities.

Using the deep immunoSEQ assay, multiplex PCR amplified TCR CDR3 regions from genomic DNA. Extracted genomic DNA from each cell subset was spread evenly across all wells of several immunoSEQ 96-well plates, with each plate serving as a replicate. For sorted subsets, roughly 200 ng of genomic DNA, equivalent to some 33,000 T cell genomes, went into each replicate PCR. The purified libraries were quantified using a Qubit 3.0 fluorometer, sized with a Bioanalyzer 2100, and then quantified again using the KAPA Library Quantification kit. Every immunoSEQ 96-well plate was sequenced on a separate single-read 150-cycle Illumina NextSeq 550 flow cell. As for how the authors treated the data: Because the immunoSEQ output included only junctional sequences and no quality scores, the filtering could not be the same as the filtering used for full-length reads. To assign V/J genes and CDR3, sequences were annotated using PyIR, a Python wrapper for IgBLAST v1.9, with IMGT germline references. Reads were filtered out if the reads had weak V/J assignments (E-value above 1e-6), no CDR3, stop codons, out-of-frame junctions, or ambiguous translated residues. V3J clonotypes were defined as sequences sharing an identical inferred V gene, J gene, and CDR3 amino acid sequence. The percentage overlap between two repertoires was calculated by dividing the number of shared unique clonotypes by the size of the smaller repertoire. Richness of each repertoire was evaluated using RTK rarefaction, the Chao1 estimator, and Recon v2.1 estimates of unobserved clonotypes. Generation probabilities for all TCRbeta clonotypes obtained by the gDNA method from a handful of donors were computed using OLGA. TCRdb retrieved this table from immuneACCESS and kept in-frame rearrangements only. Not all clones are present; in checked studies, unresolved V genes account for under half, and no reason is known for the remainder. The DNA was the basis for D and trimming; V, J and clone size are from that table. A total of approximately 720,000 clones appear in this sample, less than 80% of them only once. The ten top clones hold about 2% of the sample.

Turning to this clone: The specificity of this receptor is unknown. Base quality data are lacking; no much larger clone is found one base away.

The CDR3 contains 13 residues, cysteine and phenylalanine counted. Just CDR3 DNA is preserved here, 39 bases in frame from base 1. CDR1 and CDR2 are drawn from the germline V gene: MNHEY, SVGAGI. A distance of 9 bases separates the germline ends of V and J, which lose 5 bases and 3 bases respectively. The donors were healthy, HIV-negative adults with no recently reported acute infections or vaccinations. Every donor was a Caucasian adult residing in Nashville, Tennessee, USA. Magnetic negative selection was used to enrich CD4+ T cells, after which naive cells were positively selected on CD45RA and the negative fraction became the memory subset. Blood was obtained by leukapheresis, after which PBMCs were separated by Ficoll-Histopaque density gradient centrifugation and cryopreserved in liquid nitrogen vapor phase. Analytical flow cytometry was used to check the purity and quantity of every magnetically sorted T cell population. Genomic DNA was isolated from every sorted fraction and measured by UV absorbance on a Nanodrop 2000c.

The sequence derives from a woman aged 30 to 39 in good health. Source material: memory CD4+ T cells sorted from blood. The cell subset or site label on this specimen signifies: CD45RA-negative fraction. The sequence joins TRBV6-5 to TRBJ2-3; a weak D assignment points to TRBD1 (6 bases agree). The nucleotide sequence reads as follows: TGTGCCAGCAGTAACAGGGAAACAGATACGCAGTATTTT. Its coded protein is CASSNRETDTQYF.